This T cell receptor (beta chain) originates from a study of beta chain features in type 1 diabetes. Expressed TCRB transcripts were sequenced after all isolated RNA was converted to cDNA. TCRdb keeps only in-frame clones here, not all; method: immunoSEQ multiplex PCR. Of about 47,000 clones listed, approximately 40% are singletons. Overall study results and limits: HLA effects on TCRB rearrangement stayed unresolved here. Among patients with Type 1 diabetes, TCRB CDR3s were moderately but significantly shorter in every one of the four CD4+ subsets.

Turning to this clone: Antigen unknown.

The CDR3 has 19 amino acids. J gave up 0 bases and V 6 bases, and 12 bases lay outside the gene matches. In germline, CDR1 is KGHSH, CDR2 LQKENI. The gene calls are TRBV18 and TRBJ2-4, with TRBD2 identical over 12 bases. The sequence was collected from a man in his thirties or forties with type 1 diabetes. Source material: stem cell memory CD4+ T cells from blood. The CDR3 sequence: CASSSTAGLAGLAKNIQYF. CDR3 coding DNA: TGTGCCAGCTCCTCCACCGCAGGACTAGCGGGGCTAGCCAAAAACATTCAGTACTTC.